The 21 T cell receptor beta chains listed next were all sequenced from one sample in a study of T-cell memory formation after mild COVID-19. TCRdb independently ran MiXCR on the 5' RACE reads; one entry per CDR3 protein. The sample has 280,000 or so distinct CDR3 sequences, roughly 8.2% seen once. Sequencing was performed on PBMCs or a T cell subset sorted from them (not recorded which). All receptors come from a man younger than 30 who had mild COVID-19 (a few samples of this study predate the infection). Cell type and time point are not known.

There are many counts of this clonotype. This chain links TRBV5-6 with TRBJ2-7; 7 bases are shared with TRBD1. The V segment lost 4 bases and the J segment 7 bases; nucleotides outside the gene matches: 8. This CDR3 has 13 amino acids. From germline, CDR1 is SGHDT and CDR2 YYEEEE. CDR3 in amino acids: CASSPGTDGEQYV. The CDR3 DNA is TGTGCCAGCAGCCCCGGGACAGATGGTGAGCAGTACGTC.

This clonotype has a handful of counts. The chain is built from TRBV7-2 and TRBJ2-1; 14 bases map to TRBD2. There are 19 residues in the CDR3. V lost 5 bases, J lost 1 base, and 10 bases stayed unmatched. In germline, CDR1 is SGHTA, CDR2 FQGNSA. The CDR3 spells CASSPVGTSGGFSYNEQFF. The CDR3 DNA follows: TGTGCCAGCAGCCCAGTAGGGACTAGCGGGGGTTTTTCCTACAATGAGCAGTTCTTC. The variable domain in full, completed from reference TRBV7-2 and TRBJ2-1, reads GAGVSQSPSNKVTEKGKDVELRCDPISGHTALYWYRQSLGQGLEFLIYFQGNSAPDKSGLPSDRFSAERTGGSVSTLTIQRTQQEDSAVYLCASSPVGTSGGFSYNEQFFGPGTRLTVL.

This sequence joins TRBV7-2 and TRBJ1-2; no clear D gene. CDR3 size: 15 residues. Germline assignment: CDR1 SGHTA and CDR2 FQGNSA. The V and J ends lost 3 bases and 4 bases respectively, with 15 bases between them. DNA of the CDR3: TGTGCCAGCAGCTTGCAGGTGACTTCTCTCTATGGCTACACCTTC. This codes for CASSLQVTSLYGYTF.

This clonotype was counted ten times or more. The V gene is TRBV3-1, the J gene TRBJ1-2; D may be TRBD1 (6 bases). V lost 4 bases and J lost 4, with 13 bases in between. Germline-derived CDR1 and CDR2 are LGHDT and YNNKEL (reference sequence). The CDR3 is 14 amino acids. CDR3 nucleotides: TGTGCCAGCAGCCCACAGGGTTCCCTCTATGGCTACACCTTC. Translated, it gives CASSPQGSLYGYTF.

This clonotype has only a few counts. The rearrangement uses TRBV5-1 and TRBJ2-5; D is possibly TRBD1 (5 bases). The CDR3 contains 14 residues. V dropped 4 bases and J dropped 5 bases, with 15 bases sitting between them. Germline CDR1 is SGHRS and CDR2 is YFSETQ. DNA for the CDR3: TGCGCCAGCAGCCCCAAGGACCCAGGGGAGACCCAGTACTTC. Translating it yields CASSPKDPGETQYF.

This clonotype has ten or more counts. The rearrangement links TRBV5-1 to TRBJ1-6; a weak D match, TRBD1 (6 bases). CDR3 length: 16 residues. V gave up 3 bases and J gave up 7 bases, with 17 bases separating them. Germline CDR1 and CDR2: SGHRS and YFSETQ. The CDR3 is CASSSRRDTRNSPLHF. The CDR3 coding sequence is TGCGCCAGCAGCTCGCGCCGGGACACCCGCAATTCACCCCTCCACTTT.

The chain carries TRBV28 and TRBJ1-2; 7 positions match TRBD1. CDR3 length: 14 amino acids. The V and J ends lost 6 bases and 4 bases, in that order; junction bases with no gene match: 8. The germline V gene encodes CDR1 MDHEN and CDR2 SYDVKM. CDR3 sequence: CASSYIAGGYGYTF. CDR3 in DNA: TGTGCCAGCAGCTACATTGCAGGGGGCTATGGCTACACCTTC.

This clonotype was counted between two and nine times. The chain recombines TRBV9 with TRBJ2-5; unclear D gene. The CDR3 has 15 amino acids. The ends were cut back, 3 bases at V and 5 bases at J, with 17 bases in the middle. The germline CDR1 and CDR2 sequences are SGDLS and YYNGEE. In DNA, the CDR3 is TGTGCCAGCAGCGCCACCGACCTCCCTGGGGAGACCCAGTACTTC. Its protein product is CASSATDLPGETQYF.

The chain employs TRBV7-2 and TRBJ2-3; possible D gene TRBD1, 6 bases. The CDR3 covers 15 residues. The V gene's germline CDR1 is SGHTA and CDR2 FQGNSA. V lost 0 bases to trimming and J lost 5 bases, with 12 bases between them. The CDR3 reads CASSLASQQGDTQYF. The CDR3, as DNA: TGTGCCAGCAGCTTAGCGTCTCAACAGGGAGATACGCAGTATTTT. Drawing the rest from reference TRBV7-2 and TRBJ2-3, the complete variable domain is GAGVSQSPSNKVTEKGKDVELRCDPISGHTALYWYRQSLGQGLEFLIYFQGNSAPDKSGLPSDRFSAERTGGSVSTLTIQRTQQEDSAVYLCASSLASQQGDTQYFGPGTRLTVL.

V gene TRBV27 combines with J gene TRBJ1-2, with 7 bases that match TRBD1. This CDR3 contains 17 residues. Per germline, CDR1 MNHEY and CDR2 SMNVEV (reference sequence). The ends lost 3 bases at V and 6 bases at J; junction bases unmatched: 16. The CDR3 coding sequence is TGTGCCAGCAGTTTTATTTCAGGGGGGGCTTATCGGCATGGCTACACCTTC. Translated, it gives CASSFISGGAYRHGYTF.

This chain connects TRBV6-5 to TRBJ2-2; no clear D. CDR1 and CDR2 (germline): MNHEY, SVGAGI. V was pared by 0 bases and J by 2 bases, with 7 bases between. The CDR3 extends over 15 amino acids. The DNA for the CDR3 is TGTGCCAGCAGTTACTCCACAGAAAACACCGGGGAGCTGTTTTTT. It translates to CASSYSTENTGELFF.

The J gene is TRBJ1-5, the V gene TRBV4-3; no clear D. The CDR3 has 14 residues. Germline CDR1 and CDR2: LGHNA and YSLEER. Trimming took off 2 bases at V and 6 bases at J, with 11 bases between the two ends. CDR3 loop: CASSQQAGSQPQHF. The CDR3 bases are TGCGCCAGCAGCCAACAAGCGGGCAGTCAGCCCCAGCATTTT.

This clonotype was detected many times. The V and J genes are TRBV6-5 and TRBJ2-7; TRBD2 is a possible D gene (8 bases). V shed 2 bases and J shed 6 bases, with 14 bases lying between them. The CDR3 contains 14 residues. Germline V gene sequence: CDR1 MNHEY, CDR2 SVGAGI. The CDR3 DNA reads TGTGCCAGCAGTTACCGGGAGGGGGCAAGCGAGCAGTACGTC. It translates to CASSYREGASEQYV.

This clonotype was observed a handful of times. The rearrangement joins TRBV7-2 to TRBJ1-2; 7 bases align to TRBD1. Germline lookup yields CDR1 SGHTA and CDR2 FQGNSA. V was clipped by 5 bases and J by 5 bases; unmatched bases: 8. The CDR3 has 14 residues. This CDR3 is CASSDIGGQYGYTF. The CDR3 DNA reads TGTGCCAGCAGCGACATCGGGGGACAGTATGGCTACACCTTC.

This clonotype was seen a handful of times. The chain links TRBV6-5 to TRBJ2-2; unclear D gene. The length of the CDR3 is 16 residues. Germline values: CDR1 MNHEY, CDR2 SVGAGI. V was shortened by 6 bases and J by 0 bases, with 14 bases between the two germline ends. The DNA of the CDR3 is TGTGCCAGCAGCTACGACGGTGGTCCGAACACCGGGGAGCTGTTTTTT. It translates to CASSYDGGPNTGELFF.

V and J are TRBV6-5 and TRBJ1-1; D unresolved. CDR3 length equals 14 residues. Germline V lookup: CDR1 MNHEY, CDR2 SVGAGI. V lost 2 bases and J 5 bases, leaving 12 bases between the germline ends. As DNA, the CDR3 is TGTGCCAGCAGTTACGACTCGAGGCGGACTGAAGCTTTCTTT. Translation gives CASSYDSRRTEAFF.

The table lists this clonotype with many counts. The chain links TRBV5-1 to TRBJ2-5, with 7 bases identical to TRBD2. Germline V gene data show CDR1 as SGHRS and CDR2 as YFSETQ. The CDR3 has 14 residues. The ends lost 4 bases at V and 3 bases at J; junction bases unmatched: 6. The CDR3 spells CASSPGGTEETQYF. CDR3 DNA sequence: TGCGCCAGCAGCCCGGGGGGAACGGAAGAGACCCAGTACTTC.

This clonotype occurred many times. The rearrangement joins TRBV12-3 or TRBV12-4 to TRBJ2-3; D uncertain. Trimming removed 6 bases at V and 0 bases at J, with 13 bases between. CDR3 length: 15 amino acids. CDR3 in amino acids: CASRPGRGSTDTQYF. Here the CDR3 DNA reads TGTGCCAGCAGGCCCGGGCGCGGTAGCACAGATACGCAGTATTTT.

This clonotype has a handful of counts. The rearrangement uses TRBV10-1 and TRBJ1-4; 8 bases line up with TRBD1. J was trimmed by 3 bases and V by 5 bases; bases with no gene match: 5. This CDR3 has 15 amino acids. Germline V gene data show CDR1 as WNHNN and CDR2 as SYGVQD (reference sequence). The CDR3 DNA sequence: TGCGCCAGCAGTCCCGGGACAGGCTCTAATGAAAAACTGTTTTTT. Its translation is CASSPGTGSNEKLFF.

This rearrangement joins TRBV7-9 to TRBJ2-6, with 13 bases matching TRBD2. The CDR3 length is 20 residues. V lost 4 bases to trimming and J lost 3 bases; unmatched junction nucleotides: 12. Germline V gene data show CDR1 as SEHNR and CDR2 as FQNEAQ (reference sequence). CDR3 nucleotides: TGTGCCAGCAGCTCGGGACTAGCGGGGTACACCCAACGTGGGGCCAACGTCCTGACTTTC. Protein sequence: CASSSGLAGYTQRGANVLTF.

This clonotype was observed at least ten times. The chain couples TRBV5-1 to TRBJ1-6; TRBD1 agrees at 7 bases. Germline CDR1 reads SGHRS; CDR2 reads YFSETQ. The V and J ends lost 3 bases and 5 bases, in that order; junction bases with no gene match: 2. This CDR3 spans 14 amino acids. CDR3: CASSSQGNNSPLHF. The CDR3 DNA reads TGCGCCAGCAGCTCACAGGGGAATAATTCACCCCTCCACTTT.